This passage covers 31 T cell receptor beta chains from one sample sequenced in a study of CD8 T cells in ankylosing spondylitis (dated by TCRdb to between 2016 and 2019). Libraries were made using 5' RACE. Sequencing used an Illumina HiSeq 2500. TCRdb redid the processing of the public reads, applying fastp at Q25 and MiXCR, and retained in-frame beta chains. Each record represents a unique CDR3 protein, reported with the most common genes and DNA among its rows. Here the sample has around 150,000 distinct CDR3 sequences; approximately 10% occur a single time. Around 4.1% of the sample is taken by the ten largest. Sequencing used blood, either unsorted or a sorted T cell fraction (not recorded which). The receptors stem from a female donor with ankylosing spondylitis or in good health (not recorded which).

V gene TRBV7-6 combines with J gene TRBJ1-1; TRBD1 agrees at 9 bases. The CDR3 loop spans 13 amino acids. CDR1 and CDR2 from the germline V gene are SGHVS and FNYEAQ. The V segment lost 3 bases and the J segment 5 bases; nucleotides outside the gene matches: 1. The CDR3 nucleotides read TGTGCCAGCAGCTTTGGACAGGGGACTGAAGCTTTCTTT. Amino acid sequence: CASSFGQGTEAFF.

This clonotype showed up many times. This chain links TRBV20-1 with TRBJ1-2, with TRBD1 as a possible D gene (5 bases). V was cut by 6 bases and J by 3 bases, with 17 bases left in between. Looked up from germline, CDR1 is DFQATT and CDR2 is SNEGSKA (reference sequence). The CDR3 is 14 amino acids. The CDR3 spells CSAQRGGAHYGYTF. The CDR3 DNA sequence: TGCAGTGCCCAGAGAGGAGGGGCTCACTATGGCTACACCTTC.

This clonotype was seen at least ten times. A junction end diverges from the germline sequence, so it may reflect a read error. The chain has TRBV5-6 and TRBJ1-2; no clear D gene. This CDR3 has 13 residues. CDR1 and CDR2 from the germline V gene are SGHDT and YYEEEE. Written as DNA, the CDR3 is TGTGCCAGCAGATTGGACGGCCTCTATGGCTACACCTTC. Protein sequence: CASRLDGLYGYTF. Full variable domain (rest looked up from reference TRBV5-6 and TRBJ1-2): DAGVTQSPTHLIKTRGQQVTLRCSPKSGHDTVSWYQQALGQGPQFIFQYYEEEERQRGNFPDRFSGHQFPNYSSELNVNALLLGDSALYLCASRLDGLYGYTFGSGTRLTVV.

This clonotype came up many times. The chain employs TRBV10-3 and TRBJ2-7; D remains unclear. Germline assignment: CDR1 ENHRY and CDR2 SYGVKD. Deletions cut 6 bases from V and 7 bases from J, with 19 bases between. The CDR3 spans 14 residues. The CDR3 bases are TGTGCCATCAGCGGAACTACAGAGCCGGGTGAGCAGTACTTC. Encoded protein: CAISGTTEPGEQYF.

This clonotype was detected many times. The chain combines TRBV12-3 or TRBV12-4 with TRBJ2-5; D may be TRBD2 (6 bases). The CDR3 is made up of 13 amino acids. V shed 6 bases and J shed 4 bases, with 12 bases lying between them. The CDR3 protein is CASRPQGGETQYF. The CDR3 DNA reads TGTGCCAGCAGACCCCAGGGAGGAGAGACCCAGTACTTC.

The rearrangement uses TRBV7-9 and TRBJ1-1; possible D gene TRBD1, 5 bases. This CDR3 has 17 residues. Looked up from germline, CDR1 is SEHNR and CDR2 is FQNEAQ (reference sequence). Trimming stripped 1 base from V and 1 base from J, with 16 bases between. CDR3: CASSLGDGGSGNTEAFF. The DNA of the CDR3 is TGTGCCAGCAGCTTAGGAGACGGGGGGTCAGGGAACACTGAAGCTTTCTTT.

This clonotype was seen repeatedly, ten times or more. The J gene is TRBJ2-1, the V gene TRBV24-1; 7 bases fit TRBD1. Germline CDR1 and CDR2: KGHDR and SFDVKD. Trimming took 4 bases from V and 1 from J; bases not matched to a gene: 3. The CDR3 is 15 amino acids. CDR3 sequence reads: CATSERTGSYNEQFF. The CDR3 bases are TGTGCCACCAGTGAGCGGACAGGATCCTACAATGAGCAGTTCTTC.

Points on this clonotype: A junction end diverges from the germline sequence, so it may reflect a read error. The V and J genes are TRBV12-3 or TRBV12-4 and TRBJ1-2; D is perhaps TRBD1 (5 bases). The CDR3 length is 11 residues. CDR3 protein: CASGTFYGDTF. In nucleotides, the CDR3 is TGTGCCAGCGGGACCTTCTATGGCGACACCTTC.

This clonotype was seen ten or more times. The V and J genes are TRBV5-1 and TRBJ1-6, with D perhaps TRBD1 (6 bases). Germline lookup yields CDR1 SGHRS and CDR2 YFSETQ. V dropped 3 bases and J dropped 10 bases, with 17 bases sitting between them. The CDR3 contains 15 residues. The CDR3 region is CASSSRGAIDSPLHF. For the CDR3, the DNA is TGCGCCAGCAGCTCGCGGGGGGCCATCGACTCACCCCTCCACTTT.

This clonotype was observed many times. The chain carries TRBV5-1 and TRBJ2-5; D gene uncertain. V was shortened by 3 bases and J by 1 base, with 10 bases between the two germline ends. This CDR3 is built from 14 residues. Germline assignment: CDR1 SGHRS and CDR2 YFSETQ. CDR3 sequence: CASSYGRTQETQYF. CDR3 in DNA: TGCGCCAGCAGCTACGGCAGGACCCAAGAGACCCAGTACTTC.

This clonotype was seen repeatedly, ten times or more. The genes are TRBV12-3 or TRBV12-4 and TRBJ2-3; possibly TRBD1 for D (6 bases). Trimming removed 7 bases at V and 1 base at J, with 21 bases between. The CDR3 is made up of 17 amino acids. The CDR3 DNA is TGTGCCAGCAACCCCTTTAAAGGGGCAGGGGGCACAGATACGCAGTATTTT. Translated: CASNPFKGAGGTDTQYF.

This clonotype was seen a few times. V gene TRBV7-9 combines with J gene TRBJ1-2; D might be TRBD1 (5 bases). Trimming shortened V by 4 bases and J by 8 bases, and 20 bases separated the two germline ends. The CDR3 runs to 15 residues. Germline V CDR1 and CDR2: SEHNR, FQNEAQ (reference sequence). The CDR3 sequence is CASSSTRAGRGGYTF. In nucleotides, the CDR3 is TGTGCCAGCAGCTCAACCCGGGCAGGGCGAGGAGGCTACACCTTC. Variable domain in full (rest from reference TRBV7-9 and TRBJ1-2): DTGVSQNPRHKITKRGQNVTFRCDPISEHNRLYWYRQTLGQGPEFLTYFQNEAQLEKSRLLSDRFSAERPKGSFSTLEIQRTEQGDSAMYLCASSSTRAGRGGYTFGSGTRLTVV.

This clonotype was recorded many times. The rearrangement uses TRBV12-3 or TRBV12-4 and TRBJ2-5; no definite D call. This CDR3 comprises 14 residues. The V gene lost 2 bases and the J gene lost 2 bases, with 9 bases spanning the gap. CDR3 sequence: CASSLLIFQETQYF. In nucleotides, the CDR3 is TGTGCCAGCAGTTTATTGATTTTTCAAGAGACCCAGTACTTC.

This clonotype was seen many times. This sequence joins TRBV7-2 and TRBJ2-1, with a tentative D call TRBD1 (6 bases). V lost 8 bases to trimming and J lost 2 bases, with 19 bases between them. Germline-derived CDR1 and CDR2 are SGHTA and FQGNSA. The CDR3 loop spans 16 amino acids. CDR3 amino acids: CASRDGARGTYNEQFF. Written as DNA, the CDR3 is TGTGCCAGCCGAGATGGGGCCAGGGGAACCTACAATGAGCAGTTCTTC.

At least ten counts were recorded for this clonotype. V gene TRBV11-2 combines with J gene TRBJ2-3; D is perhaps TRBD1 or TRBD2 (5 bases each). Germline CDR1 is SGHAT and CDR2 is FQNNGV. The length of the CDR3 is 19 residues. V was shortened by 8 bases and J by 6 bases, with 33 bases between the two germline ends. CDR3 protein: CASAFRGFRRDPGVDTQYF. DNA of the CDR3: TGTGCCAGCGCCTTTAGGGGTTTTCGTCGGGACCCAGGAGTGGATACGCAGTATTTT.

This clonotype was counted many times. The V gene is TRBV5-1, the J gene TRBJ2-7, with D possibly being TRBD1 (6 bases). Per the germline V gene, CDR1 is SGHRS and CDR2 is YFSETQ. The CDR3 is made up of 13 amino acids. V shed 4 bases and J shed 2 bases, with 10 bases lying between them. The CDR3 DNA reads TGCGCCAGCAGCCGGACAGCGACCTACGAGCAGTACTTC. Translating gives CASSRTATYEQYF.

Concerning this clonotype: Germline and junction disagree at one end, which may indicate a read error. The CDR3 DNA is TGTGCCAGCAGCCCCGGACTAGCGGGAGTCTCCCACAATGAGCAGTTCTTC. Amino acid sequence: CASSPGLAGVSHNEQFF. The rearrangement uses TRBV11-2 and TRBJ2-1; TRBD2 matches at 13 bases. Looked up from germline, CDR1 is SGHAT and CDR2 is FQNNGV. The CDR3 spans 17 residues.

This clonotype showed up many times. This chain links TRBV6-1 with TRBJ1-6; D gene uncertain. Germline CDR1 and CDR2: MNHNS and SASEGT. The CDR3 loop spans 14 amino acids. Trimming removed 6 bases from V and 5 bases from J, with 11 bases in between. CDR3 sequence (DNA): TGTGCCAGCAGAATCATTGAGCATAATTCACCCCTCCACTTT. It translates to CASRIIEHNSPLHF.

This clonotype was picked up many times. The V gene is TRBV30, the J gene TRBJ2-1, with 11 bases fitting TRBD2. Germline lookup yields CDR1 GTSNPN and CDR2 SVGIG (reference sequence). The trim removed 4 bases at V and 6 bases at J, leaving 2 bases unmatched. This CDR3 is built from 13 residues. As DNA, the CDR3 is TGTGCCTGGAAAACTAGCGGGGGCAATGAGCAGTTCTTC. Its translation is CAWKTSGGNEQFF.

The genes are TRBV5-1 and TRBJ1-1; a weak D match, TRBD1 (6 bases). Trimming removed 7 bases from V and 3 bases from J, with 13 bases in between. CDR1 and CDR2 from the germline V gene are SGHRS and YFSETQ. CDR3 length equals 13 residues. This chain's CDR3 is CASAEQGYTEAFF. The CDR3 coding sequence is TGCGCCAGCGCAGAACAGGGCTACACTGAAGCTTTCTTT.

This clonotype was seen at least ten times. V gene TRBV24-1 combines with J gene TRBJ1-2; 7 bases are a match to TRBD1. Trimming took 2 bases from V and 6 from J; bases not matched to a gene: 2. From germline, CDR1 is KGHDR and CDR2 SFDVKD. CDR3 length: 13 amino acids. The CDR3, as DNA: TGTGCCACCAGTGATTCCCAGGGGGATGGCTACACCTTC. Amino acid sequence: CATSDSQGDGYTF.

This clonotype was seen at least ten times. V usage is TRBV20-1 and J usage is TRBJ2-1, with no clear D. Germline V gene sequence: CDR1 DFQATT, CDR2 SNEGSKA (reference sequence). This CDR3 contains 10 residues. Trimming pared 4 bases from V and 6 bases from J, leaving 4 bases between. CDR3 coding DNA: TGCAGTGCTAACCCCAATGAGCAGTTCTTC. It is translated as CSANPNEQFF.

This clonotype turned up a few times. The chain carries TRBV5-1 and TRBJ2-3, with TRBD1 matching over 9 bases. Trimming took 4 bases from V and 0 from J; bases not matched to a gene: 9. The length of the CDR3 is 17 residues. Germline assignment: CDR1 SGHRS and CDR2 YFSETQ. CDR3 coding DNA: TGCGCCAGCAGCCATTCAACAGGGGGCGGAAGCACAGATACGCAGTATTTT. Translating it yields CASSHSTGGGSTDTQYF.

In this sample, this clonotype turned up many times. The V gene is TRBV12-3 or TRBV12-4, the J gene TRBJ2-1, with 11 nucleotides matching TRBD2. V was clipped by 6 bases and J by 6 bases; unmatched bases: 7. The CDR3 length is 15 residues. The CDR3 DNA reads as TGTGCCAGCAGGGGGGGACTAGCGGCAACCAATGAGCAGTTCTTC. Its translation is CASRGGLAATNEQFF.

This clonotype was seen ten or more times. This chain connects TRBV7-9 to TRBJ1-1; TRBD1 is a possible D gene (5 bases). CDR3 length equals 15 residues. CDR1 and CDR2 from the germline V gene are SEHNR and FQNEAQ (reference sequence). The V and J ends lost 2 bases and 1 base respectively, with 11 bases between them. The CDR3 protein is CASSLNIDRNTEAFF. In DNA form, the CDR3 reads TGTGCCAGCAGCTTAAATATAGACAGGAACACTGAAGCTTTCTTT.

This clonotype was counted many times. The chain employs TRBV29-1 and TRBJ2-3, with unresolved D. The CDR3 consists of 12 residues. Trimming left V 5 bases short and J 0 bases short, with 6 bases between. Germline-derived CDR1 and CDR2 are SQVTM and ANQGSEA. This CDR3 reads CSVRRSTDTQYF. The CDR3 nucleotides read TGCAGCGTTAGGCGGAGCACAGATACGCAGTATTTT.

This clonotype was counted many times. This chain joins TRBV19 and TRBJ1-2; D possibly corresponds to TRBD1 (5 bases). V dropped 6 bases and J dropped 6 bases, with 14 bases sitting between them. There are 13 residues in the CDR3. Germline CDR1 reads LNHDA; CDR2 reads SQIVND (reference sequence). The chain's CDR3 is CASSPGTHNGYTF. The CDR3 DNA follows: TGTGCCAGTAGCCCGGGGACCCACAATGGCTACACCTTC.

This clonotype was seen many times. This chain uses TRBV6-2 or TRBV6-3 with TRBJ2-1, with unresolved D. The CDR3 totals 12 residues. From germline, CDR1 is MNHEY and CDR2 SVGEGT. Trimming pared 2 bases from V and 5 bases from J, leaving 4 bases between. CDR3 region: CASSYRDNEQFF. CDR3 DNA: TGTGCCAGCAGTTACCGGGACAATGAGCAGTTCTTC.

This clonotype occurred a few times. This chain links TRBV3-1 with TRBJ2-1; D perhaps matches TRBD2 (7 bases). Germline lookup yields CDR1 LGHDT and CDR2 YNNKEL (reference sequence). V was cut by 0 bases and J by 4 bases, with 13 bases left in between. This CDR3 is 16 amino acids long. The CDR3 loop is CASSQDEGGRYNEQFF. CDR3 sequence (DNA): TGTGCCAGCAGCCAAGATGAGGGGGGGCGTTACAATGAGCAGTTCTTC.

This clonotype was seen at least ten times. The V call is TRBV5-1, the J call TRBJ2-7, with a weak D call TRBD1 (5 bases). CDR1 and CDR2 (germline): SGHRS, YFSETQ. Trimming left V 0 bases short and J 3 bases short, with 19 bases between. This CDR3 comprises 17 residues. The CDR3 DNA sequence: TGCGCCAGCAGCTTGGCCCCTCAGGGAATTGGGGACTACGAGCAGTACTTC. The encoded protein is CASSLAPQGIGDYEQYF.

This clonotype was seen ten or more times. This chain links TRBV12-3 or TRBV12-4 with TRBJ1-5, with no clear D. The germline V and J ends were trimmed by 5 bases and 5 bases, with 10 bases remaining between them. The CDR3 is made up of 13 amino acids. CDR3 nucleotides: TGTGCCAGCAGTCCTAGGCAGGATCAGCCCCAGCATTTT. It encodes CASSPRQDQPQHF.